One T cell receptor beta chain is described in this entry. Researchers ran the PCR with 60 Vbeta and 13 Jbeta primers. Produced via immunoSEQ multiplex PCR; TCRdb's table is partial and in-frame only. The sample holds 90,000 to 150,000 clones, over 70% seen once. These data are taken from a study of cytomegalovirus exposure and HLA in healthy donors. The CDR3 contains 18 residues. The trim removed 5 bases at V and 2 bases at J, leaving 12 bases unmatched. Looked up from germline, CDR1 is SGHTA and CDR2 is FQGTGA. The TCR was taken from a woman in her thirties or forties in good health and CMV-seropositive. This chain connects TRBV7-3 to TRBJ2-3; 11 bases align to TRBD2. Sequences were obtained from PBMCs. CDR3 sequence (DNA): TGTGCCAGCAGCAATCCGGGACTAGCGGCAGACTTCACAGATACGCAGTATTTT. This sequence encodes CASSNPGLAADFTDTQYF.